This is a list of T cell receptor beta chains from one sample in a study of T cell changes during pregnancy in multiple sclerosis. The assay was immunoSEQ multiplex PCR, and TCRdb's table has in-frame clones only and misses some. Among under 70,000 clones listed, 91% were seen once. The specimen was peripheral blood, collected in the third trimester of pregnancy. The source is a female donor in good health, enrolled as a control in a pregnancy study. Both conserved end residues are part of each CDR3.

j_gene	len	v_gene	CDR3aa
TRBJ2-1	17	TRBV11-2	CASSLEGLAGLSNEQFF
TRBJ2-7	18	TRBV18	CASSPGYSGTHPHYEQYF
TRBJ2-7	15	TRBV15	CATRGRGSESYEQYF
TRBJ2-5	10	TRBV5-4	CATSRGTQYF
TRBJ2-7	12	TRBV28	CASSKIEQAQYF
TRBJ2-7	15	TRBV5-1	CASSSQEQGSYEQYF
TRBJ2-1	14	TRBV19	CASTAGGFLDEQFF
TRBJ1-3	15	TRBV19	CASSRQTDSGNTIYF
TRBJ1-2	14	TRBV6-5	CASSYSNTAYGYTF
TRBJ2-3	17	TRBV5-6	CASSWYTGSPGTDTQYF
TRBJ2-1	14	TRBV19	CASSIGGPYNEQFF
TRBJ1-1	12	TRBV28	CASGTGVTEAFF
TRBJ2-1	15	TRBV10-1	CASSGTTGWYNEQFF
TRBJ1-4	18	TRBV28	CASSDGQNFNWGNEKLFF
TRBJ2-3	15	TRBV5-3	CARSLRVSSTDTQYF
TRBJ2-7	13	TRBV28	CASSLGYSNEQYF
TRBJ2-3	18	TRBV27	CARPGTSGRVFGTDTQYF
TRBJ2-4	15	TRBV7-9	CASSSRAGGGNIQYF
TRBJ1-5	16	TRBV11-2	CASSSPQGAVGQPQHF